A single sample gave rise to the 21 T cell receptor beta chains below, sequenced in a study of blood T cells in healthy people across ages. Primed by a sample-barcoded 5' primer and a J-beta primer mix, a second PCR proceeded for about 7 to 12 cycles. TCRdb redid the calling of the 5' RACE reads with MiXCR, one entry per CDR3 protein. The sample includes approximately 690,000 distinct CDR3 sequences, 58% of them seen just once. Sequencing used blood. The receptors shown here come from a man in his 60s in good health.

CDR3 residues: CASTSHRASANYGYTF. The CDR3 DNA sequence: TGTGCCAGCACCTCACACAGGGCTTCAGCTAACTATGGCTACACCTTC. The rearrangement links TRBV6-1 to TRBJ1-2, with D possibly matching TRBD1 (6 bases). This CDR3 contains 16 residues. V lost 7 bases and J lost 0, with 18 bases in between. Germline-derived CDR1 and CDR2 are MNHNS and SASEGT.

V gene TRBV6-5 combines with J gene TRBJ2-6, with a tentative D call TRBD2 (6 bases). The V and J ends lost 3 bases and 0 bases respectively, with 15 bases between them. Germline lookup yields CDR1 MNHEY and CDR2 SVGAGI. This CDR3 has 18 amino acids. The CDR3 spells CASSYIWGDSSGANVLTF. In nucleotides, the CDR3 is TGTGCCAGCAGTTATATCTGGGGGGATTCCTCTGGGGCCAACGTCCTGACTTTC.

This clonotype was seen a few times. The V call is TRBV6-5, the J call TRBJ2-3, with TRBD1 matching 9 bases. Germline V gives CDR1 MNHEY, CDR2 SVGAGI. Trimming at V came to 10 bases and at J to 4 bases, leaving 6 bases not matched to a gene. CDR3 length: 13 residues. This chain's CDR3 is CATRDRVADTQYF. The CDR3 DNA sequence: TGTGCCACTCGGGACAGGGTCGCAGATACGCAGTATTTT.

This clonotype was counted between two and nine times. This sequence joins TRBV21-1 and TRBJ2-5; the table calls TRBD1, which could not be checked here. TRBV21-1 represents a pseudogene. This CDR3 contains 16 residues. CDR3 region: CASSKVSADSQETQYF. The CDR3 DNA is TGTGCCAGCAGCAAAGTATCAGCTGACAGCCAAGAGACCCAGTACTTC.

This clonotype was seen only a few times. The chain joins TRBV20-1 to TRBJ2-7; a possible D gene is TRBD2 (7 bases). CDR1 and CDR2 (germline): DFQATT, SNEGSKA (reference sequence). This CDR3 contains 12 residues. Trimming cost V 5 bases and J 3 bases, with 11 bases left between them. CDR3 DNA: TGCAGTGCTCGAAGGGGGGGCTACGAGCAGTACTTC. Amino acid sequence: CSARRGGYEQYF.

The rearrangement links TRBV12-3 or TRBV12-4 to TRBJ2-3; tentatively, D is TRBD1 (5 bases). This CDR3 has 15 residues. V was trimmed by 4 bases and J by 2 bases, leaving 13 bases between them. The CDR3 DNA sequence: TGTGCCAGCAGTTCCCCCGCAGGGATCACAGATACGCAGTATTTT. Translation gives CASSSPAGITDTQYF.

This chain uses TRBV20-1 with TRBJ2-3; the D is unclear. The germline gives CDR1 DFQATT, CDR2 SNEGSKA (reference sequence). The ends were cut back, 1 base at V and 0 bases at J, with 20 bases in the middle. This CDR3 has 18 amino acids. CDR3 protein: CSARGLGVPVGSTDTQYF. In DNA form, the CDR3 reads TGCAGTGCTAGAGGTCTTGGGGTTCCCGTCGGTAGCACAGATACGCAGTATTTT.

This chain joins TRBV10-3 and TRBJ2-3; possible D gene TRBD2, 5 bases. This CDR3 has 13 amino acids. The germline CDR1 and CDR2 sequences are ENHRY and SYGVKD. V was cut by 7 bases and J by 0 bases, with 8 bases left in between. CDR3: CAITGSSTDTQYF. CDR3 DNA: TGTGCCATCACGGGATCAAGCACAGATACGCAGTATTTT.

The rearrangement joins TRBV28 to TRBJ1-4; 9 nucleotides match TRBD1. Germline lookup yields CDR1 MDHEN and CDR2 SYDVKM. J was trimmed by 0 bases and V by 6 bases; bases with no gene match: 8. The CDR3 totals 17 residues. The CDR3 here is CASRLSGQGSTNEKLFF. The CDR3 DNA reads as TGTGCCAGCAGACTATCGGGACAGGGCTCAACTAATGAAAAACTGTTTTTT.

The rearrangement links TRBV6-1 to TRBJ2-3; possible D gene TRBD2, 6 bases. The CDR3 covers 12 residues. Trimming took off 6 bases at V and 3 bases at J, with 7 bases between the two ends. Germline V gene lookup returns CDR1 MNHNS and CDR2 SASEGT. CDR3: CASRTRTDTQYF. The CDR3, as DNA: TGTGCCAGCAGGACTAGGACAGATACGCAGTATTTT.

J is TRBJ2-5 and V is TRBV7-2; 9 bases match TRBD1. In germline, CDR1 is SGHTA, CDR2 FQGNSA. This CDR3 contains 15 residues. V shed 4 bases and J 5 bases; nucleotides not matched to a gene: 8. DNA of the CDR3: TGTGCCAGCAGCTCTCGGACAGGGGTGGGCGAGACCCAGTACTTC. Encoded protein: CASSSRTGVGETQYF.

The chain couples TRBV7-9 to TRBJ1-1; D uncertain. Trimming left V 2 bases short and J 6 bases short, with 1 base between. CDR3 length equals 10 residues. Germline assignment: CDR1 SEHNR and CDR2 FQNEAQ (reference sequence). CDR3 DNA sequence: TGTGCCAGCAGCTTATCTGAAGCTTTCTTT. It specifies CASSLSEAFF.

J is TRBJ2-1 and V is TRBV28; 7 bases fit TRBD2. Per the germline V gene, CDR1 is MDHEN and CDR2 is SYDVKM. This CDR3 is 15 amino acids long. The V and J ends lost 4 bases and 14 bases, in that order; junction bases with no gene match: 17. CDR3 nucleotide sequence: TGTGCCAGCAGTTCCCGGACTAGTGGGGGGAAACGGGAGTTCTTC. It yields the protein CASSSRTSGGKREFF. Complete variable domain (other parts from reference TRBV28 and TRBJ2-1): DVKVTQSSRYLVKRTGEKVFLECVQDMDHENMFWYRQDPGLGLRLIYFSYDVKMKEKGDIPEGYSVSREKKERFSLILESASTNQTSMYLCASSSRTSGGKREFFGPGTRLTVL.

The V call is TRBV7-9, the J call TRBJ1-2; 8 positions match TRBD1. The junction had 2 bases not matched to a gene; V was cut back by 3 bases and J by 8 bases. There are 12 residues in the CDR3. Germline CDR1 is SEHNR and CDR2 is FQNEAQ (reference sequence). The CDR3 loop is CASSFGQGGYTF. The CDR3 coding sequence is TGTGCCAGCAGCTTCGGACAGGGCGGCTACACCTTC.

The CDR3 is CASSLTANQPQHF. The DNA for the CDR3 is TGTGCCAGCAGTTTGACCGCGAATCAGCCCCAGCATTTT. The gene calls are TRBV12-3 or TRBV12-4 and TRBJ1-5; unclear D gene. V lost 3 bases and J lost 4, with 7 bases in between. The length of the CDR3 is 13 residues.

This chain joins TRBV9 and TRBJ2-4, with 11 bases matching TRBD2. V lost 3 bases and J lost 13; bases outside the gene matches: 9. The CDR3 has 14 residues. Germline values: CDR1 SGDLS, CDR2 YYNGEE. The CDR3 reads CASSETSGALGQYF. In DNA, the CDR3 is TGTGCCAGCAGCGAGACTAGCGGGGCTTTGGGGCAGTACTTC.

This clonotype showed up just a few times. The chain recombines TRBV28 with TRBJ2-7; TRBD1 matches at 7 bases. The V gene end was trimmed by 5 bases and the J gene end by 4 bases; junction bases not matched to a gene: 11. CDR1 MDHEN and CDR2 SYDVKM come from the germline V gene. This CDR3 region has 15 residues. In DNA form, the CDR3 reads TGTGCCAGCAGTACCCAGGGGGATCCTATGTACGAGCAGTACTTC. Protein sequence: CASSTQGDPMYEQYF.

This clonotype was recorded once. V and J are TRBV12-3 or TRBV12-4 and TRBJ1-1, with 9 bases aligning to TRBD1. The CDR3 loop spans 15 amino acids. J was trimmed by 5 bases and V by 5 bases; bases with no gene match: 9. The CDR3 DNA is TGTGCCAGCAGTCAACCGGGACAGGGTGGTACTGAAGCTTTCTTT. It is translated as CASSQPGQGGTEAFF.

The V call is TRBV6-6, the J call TRBJ2-6; a weak D match, TRBD2 (5 bases). The CDR3 is 13 amino acids. Germline values: CDR1 MNHNY, CDR2 SVGAGI (reference sequence). Trimming stripped 6 bases from V and 2 bases from J, with 5 bases between. CDR3 DNA: TGTGCCAGCAGGCGGGCTGGGGCCAACGTCCTGACTTTC. This sequence encodes CASRRAGANVLTF.

This clonotype turned up a few times. The chain joins TRBV27 to TRBJ2-3; maybe TRBD1 (5 bases). The CDR3 runs to 15 residues. Germline CDR1 and CDR2: MNHEY and SMNVEV (reference sequence). V was clipped by 6 bases and J by 0 bases, with 13 bases between them. This chain's CDR3 is CASRPRTISTDTQYF. In nucleotides, the CDR3 is TGTGCCAGCAGACCTCGGACAATTAGCACAGATACGCAGTATTTT.

V gene TRBV12-3 or TRBV12-4 combines with J gene TRBJ1-6; possible D gene TRBD1, 5 bases. Trimming took off 10 bases at V and 10 bases at J, with 17 bases between the two ends. The CDR3 loop spans 13 amino acids. This CDR3 is CATANGARSPLHF. In DNA form, the CDR3 reads TGTGCCACCGCTAATGGGGCACGGTCACCCCTCCACTTT.